These 19 T cell receptor beta chains came from one sample sequenced in a study of blood T cell repertoires in COVID-19. The data were produced by immunoSEQ multiplex PCR, yet TCRdb's version contains in-frame clones alone and is incomplete. The sample carries roughly 150,000 clones, just under 90% recorded once. Sequencing input: peripheral blood. These receptors all come from a woman in her 70s with COVID-19, enrolled during active disease.

As DNA, the CDR3 is TGTGCCAGCAGTTCCCCAACGGGGGGCCCACAAGAGACCCAGTACTTC. Protein product: CASSSPTGGPQETQYF. The chain couples TRBV6-5 to TRBJ2-5, with D possibly being TRBD2 (7 bases). The CDR3 is made up of 16 amino acids. Germline values: CDR1 MNHEY, CDR2 SVGAGI. The ends were cut back, 4 bases at V and 2 bases at J, with 17 bases in the middle.

The chain links TRBV3-1 (or the pseudogene TRBV3-2) to TRBJ2-5; 8 nucleotides align to TRBD2. The CDR3 runs to 15 residues. V shed 4 bases and J 7 bases; nucleotides not matched to a gene: 11. Germline V gene sequence: CDR1 LGHDT, CDR2 YNNKEL (reference sequence). The CDR3 is CASSPRTSSHMTQYF. In nucleotides, the CDR3 is TGTGCCAGCAGCCCCCGGACTAGCTCCCATATGACCCAGTACTTC.

The chain employs TRBV3-1 (or the pseudogene TRBV3-2) and TRBJ1-2; D is uncertain. Germline CDR1 and CDR2: LGHDT and YNNKEL (reference sequence). The CDR3 covers 12 residues. The V gene lost 7 bases and the J gene lost 2 bases, with 8 bases spanning the gap. As DNA, the CDR3 is TGTGCCAGCAATACCGGGAACTATGGCTACACCTTC. This encodes CASNTGNYGYTF.

The V gene is TRBV29-1, the J gene TRBJ1-1; D remains unclear. The CDR3 loop spans 15 amino acids. Germline CDR1 SQVTM, CDR2 ANQGSEA. V was shortened by 2 bases and J by 4 bases, with 17 bases between the two germline ends. The CDR3 sequence is CSVEFSTRGFTEAFF. The CDR3 nucleotides are TGCAGCGTTGAATTTAGTACTCGAGGTTTCACTGAAGCTTTCTTT. Based on the CDR3 plus reference TRBV29-1 and TRBJ1-1, the full variable domain is SAVISQKPSRDICQRGTSLTIQCQVDSQVTMMFWYRQQPGQSLTLIATANQGSEATYESGFVIDKFPISRPNLTFSTLTVSNMSPEDSSIYLCSVEFSTRGFTEAFFGQGTRLTVV.

The chain employs TRBV10-2 and TRBJ2-1; D possibly corresponds to TRBD1 (6 bases). V was clipped by 0 bases and J by 0 bases, with 12 bases between them. The CDR3 is 17 amino acids. From germline, CDR1 is WSHSY and CDR2 SAAADI. The CDR3 region has the DNA TGCGCCAGCAGTGAGTCGACGCAGGGGCGCTCCTACAATGAGCAGTTCTTC. Translating gives CASSESTQGRSYNEQFF.

V gene TRBV20-1 combines with J gene TRBJ2-5, with D uncertain. From germline, CDR1 is DFQATT and CDR2 SNEGSKA (reference sequence). This CDR3 contains 10 residues. V lost 6 bases to trimming and J lost 7 bases, with 9 bases between them. The CDR3 sequence is CSAPRPTQYF. The CDR3 DNA reads as TGCAGTGCCCCCCGTCCGACCCAGTACTTC.

The J gene is TRBJ1-2, the V gene TRBV30, with TRBD1 identical over 8 bases. Unmatched junction bases numbered 7, after V lost 2 bases and J lost 5 bases. Germline assignment: CDR1 GTSNPN and CDR2 SVGIG (reference sequence). There are 14 residues in the CDR3. CDR3 region: CAWSSGQGAYGYTF. The DNA for the CDR3 is TGTGCCTGGAGTTCCGGCCAGGGGGCATATGGCTACACCTTC.

The chain recombines TRBV19 with TRBJ2-2; D ambiguous. Germline values: CDR1 LNHDA, CDR2 SQIVND (reference sequence). This CDR3 is 16 amino acids long. Deletions cut 1 base from V and 6 bases from J, with 15 bases between. The CDR3 coding sequence is TGTGCCAGTAGTATAGGCCGGGTACAATCTTCCGGGGAGCTGTTTTTT. Protein: CASSIGRVQSSGELFF.

V gene TRBV25-1 combines with J gene TRBJ1-6; D ambiguous. Germline lookup yields CDR1 MGHDK and CDR2 SYGVNS. This CDR3 is 12 amino acids long. V dropped 6 bases and J dropped 6 bases, with 6 bases sitting between them. CDR3 sequence: CASSQINSPLHF. The DNA for the CDR3 is TGTGCCAGCAGCCAGATTAATTCACCCCTCCACTTT.

The chain uses TRBV18 and TRBJ1-4; TRBD1 is a possible D gene (5 bases). The length of the CDR3 is 14 residues. CDR1 and CDR2 (germline): KGHSH, LQKENI. Deletions cut 5 bases from V and 8 bases from J, with 15 bases between. The CDR3 loop reads CASSALQGGEKLFF. Here the CDR3 DNA reads TGTGCCAGCTCAGCGTTGCAGGGTGGCGAAAAACTGTTTTTT.

The chain has TRBV4-1 and TRBJ1-2, with a tentative D call TRBD1 (6 bases). Germline V gene lookup returns CDR1 MGHRA and CDR2 YSYEKL. Trimming shortened V by 1 base and J by 0 bases, and 15 bases separated the two germline ends. This CDR3 is built from 17 residues. CDR3 residues: CASSQGVRGPSNYGYTF. The CDR3 bases are TGCGCCAGCAGCCAAGGGGTGCGGGGGCCCTCTAACTATGGCTACACCTTC.

The V and J genes are TRBV27 and TRBJ1-1; TRBD1 is a possible D gene (5 bases). CDR1 MNHEY and CDR2 SMNVEV come from the germline V gene (reference sequence). V lost 6 bases, J lost 4 bases, and 18 bases lay in between. The CDR3 runs 15 residues. CDR3 amino acids: CASSSRQPGVTEAFF. The CDR3 DNA reads TGTGCCAGCAGCTCCAGACAGCCAGGTGTCACTGAAGCTTTCTTT.

This clone appeared once. The chain carries TRBV6-5 and TRBJ1-5; the D is unclear. Trimming stripped 8 bases from V and 4 bases from J, with 12 bases between. Germline V lookup: CDR1 MNHEY, CDR2 SVGAGI. This CDR3 has 13 residues. CDR3 coding DNA: TGTGCCAGCGCACTAGGGATTAATCAGCCCCAGCATTTT. Residues: CASALGINQPQHF.

The V gene is TRBV25-1, the J gene TRBJ1-1, with 8 bases matching TRBD1. CDR1 and CDR2 (germline): MGHDK, SYGVNS. The V and J ends lost 3 bases and 4 bases, in that order; junction bases with no gene match: 7. CDR3 size: 15 residues. The CDR3 DNA follows: TGTGCCAGCAGTGACCCCGGACAGGGCGGCACTGAAGCTTTCTTT. Its protein product is CASSDPGQGGTEAFF.

Worth noting for this clone: Germline is not matched at one junction end, which may reflect a read error. V usage is TRBV10-3 and J usage is TRBJ1-2; D gene ambiguous. This CDR3 has 16 amino acids. Looked up from germline, CDR1 is ENHRY and CDR2 is SYGVKD. CDR3 sequence (DNA): TGTGCCATCAGTGAGACCCCCGGGGAGGCAGACTATGGCCACACCTTC. Its protein is CAISETPGEADYGHTF.

This clone was seen a single time. This chain joins TRBV2 and TRBJ2-2; D might be TRBD1 (6 bases). This CDR3 comprises 14 residues. The germline V gene encodes CDR1 SNHLY and CDR2 FYNNEI. Trimming left V 4 bases short and J 6 bases short, with 12 bases between. CDR3 loop: CASSVGTHPGELFF. The CDR3 nucleotides are TGTGCCAGCAGTGTCGGGACACACCCCGGGGAGCTGTTTTTT.

The V and J genes are TRBV18 and TRBJ1-2, with D maybe TRBD1 (6 bases). The CDR3 contains 15 residues. The V end was cut by 6 bases, the J end by 2 bases, with 16 bases between. Per germline, CDR1 KGHSH and CDR2 LQKENI. The CDR3 loop is CASSSGTLSNYGYTF. The DNA of the CDR3 is TGTGCCAGCTCGTCCGGGACACTCTCAAACTATGGCTACACCTTC.

V usage is TRBV5-1 and J usage is TRBJ2-5; TRBD2 aligns across 10 bases. V shed 1 base, J shed 4 bases, and the junction held 4 bases outside the gene matches. Germline V gene sequence: CDR1 SGHRS, CDR2 YFSETQ. This CDR3 is 15 amino acids long. CDR3 protein: CASSLKSGGAETQYF. CDR3 sequence (DNA): TGCGCCAGCAGCTTGAAGAGCGGGGGGGCAGAGACCCAGTACTTC.

This clone showed up just a few times. The chain links TRBV5-6 to TRBJ2-2; D is unresolved. CDR1 and CDR2 (germline): SGHDT, YYEEEE. Trimming took 1 base from V and 5 from J, leaving 9 bases between them. The CDR3 extends over 14 amino acids. DNA of the CDR3: TGTGCCAGCAGCTTGCCAGCGCAGACCGGGGAGCTGTTTTTT. This translates into CASSLPAQTGELFF.